The source of this TCR beta chain is a study of identical twins. TCRdb fed the 5' RACE reads into MiXCR, producing one record per CDR3 protein. The repertoire consists of around 340,000 distinct CDR3 sequences, with roughly 12% occurring once and the leading ten covering more than 6%. Germline V gives CDR1 MGHDK, CDR2 SYGVNS. J gave up 2 bases and V 2 bases, and 6 bases lay outside the gene matches. The length of the CDR3 is 16 residues. Separately, the same data were catalogued under a study of yellow fever vaccine responses in identical twins.

Sample: CD8+ T cells sorted from blood. The receptor was derived from a woman younger than 30 in good health. V and J are TRBV25-1 and TRBJ2-3, with TRBD2 matching over 8 bases. The CDR3 spells CASSERGGQPTDTQYF. The CDR3 nucleotides read TGTGCCAGCAGTGAACGGGGGGGCCAGCCCACAGATACGCAGTATTTT.